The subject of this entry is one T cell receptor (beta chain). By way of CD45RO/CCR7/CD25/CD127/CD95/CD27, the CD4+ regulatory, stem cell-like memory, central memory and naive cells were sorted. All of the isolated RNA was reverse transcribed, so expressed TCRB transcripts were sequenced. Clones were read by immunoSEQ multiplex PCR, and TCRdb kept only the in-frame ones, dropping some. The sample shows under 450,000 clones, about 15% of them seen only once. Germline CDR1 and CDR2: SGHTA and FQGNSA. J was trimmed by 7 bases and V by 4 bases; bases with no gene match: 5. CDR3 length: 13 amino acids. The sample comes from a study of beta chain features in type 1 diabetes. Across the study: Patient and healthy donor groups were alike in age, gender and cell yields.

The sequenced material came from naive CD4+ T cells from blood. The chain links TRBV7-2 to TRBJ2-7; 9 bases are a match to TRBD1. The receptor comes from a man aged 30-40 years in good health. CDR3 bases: TGTGCCAGCAGCTCAGCAGGGACAGGGGAGCAGTACGTC. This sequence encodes CASSSAGTGEQYV.